The 18 T cell receptor beta chains below were found in one sample sequenced in a study of blood T cell repertoires in COVID-19. The assay was immunoSEQ multiplex PCR, and TCRdb's table has in-frame clones only and misses some. The table lists 160,000 or so clones, more than 65% of them singletons, with about 6% in the top ten. Sequencing was carried out using PBMCs or T cells enriched from blood (not recorded which). The receptors originated from a woman aged 40-49 years with acute COVID-19.

V usage is TRBV6-5 and J usage is TRBJ1-5; tentative D call: TRBD1 (5 bases). This CDR3 is built from 13 residues. From germline, CDR1 is MNHEY and CDR2 SVGAGI. Deletions cut 11 bases from V and 2 bases from J, with 13 bases between. The CDR3 is CASQGTGNQPQHF. The CDR3 DNA follows: TGTGCCTCCCAGGGCACGGGCAATCAGCCCCAGCATTTT.

In this sample, this clone turned up once. The chain links TRBV6-1 to TRBJ2-6, with D unresolved. The CDR3 runs to 15 residues. V was trimmed by 1 base and J by 0 bases, leaving 4 bases between them. Germline CDR1 is MNHNS and CDR2 is SASEGT. In DNA form, the CDR3 reads TGTGCCAGCAGTGAAGACAACTCTGGGGCCAACGTCCTGACTTTC. Amino acids: CASSEDNSGANVLTF.

The gene calls are TRBV7-8 and TRBJ2-3; 8 nucleotides match TRBD2. Germline V CDR1 and CDR2: SGHVS, FQNEAQ. CDR3 size: 22 residues. J gave up 0 bases and V 4 bases, and 24 bases lay outside the gene matches. CDR3 nucleotide sequence: TGTGCCAGCAGCTGGCGCCTAGGAGGCTTCGACTTACTAGCGGATAGCACAGATACGCAGTATTTT. Translated: CASSWRLGGFDLLADSTDTQYF.

CDR3 nucleotides: TGTGCCAGCAGCCAATACTCCGCCGGGGAGCTGTTTTTT. Translating gives CASSQYSAGELFF. The chain carries TRBV3-1 (or the pseudogene TRBV3-2) and TRBJ2-2; D is ambiguous. Germline V gives CDR1 LGHDT, CDR2 YNNKEL (reference sequence). The CDR3 covers 13 residues. Trimming removed 2 bases from V and 6 bases from J, with 7 bases in between.

The chain couples TRBV5-5 to TRBJ1-1; 7 bases line up with TRBD1. Germline values: CDR1 SGHKS, CDR2 YYEKEE (reference sequence). This CDR3 is built from 15 residues. V shed 1 base and J 5 bases; nucleotides not matched to a gene: 8. CDR3 amino acids: CASSLYRTGGTEAFF. The CDR3 DNA follows: TGTGCCAGCAGCTTGTATAGGACAGGAGGAACTGAAGCTTTCTTT.

J is TRBJ2-7 and V is TRBV13; 7 nucleotides align to TRBD2. Germline lookup yields CDR1 PRHDT and CDR2 FYEKMQ (reference sequence). The CDR3 consists of 17 residues. The trim removed 1 base at V and 0 bases at J, leaving 9 bases unmatched. CDR3: CASSLVQERGSSYEQYF. CDR3 bases: TGTGCCAGCAGCTTAGTCCAGGAGCGGGGAAGCTCCTACGAGCAGTACTTC.

As concerns this clone: In the same sample, other DNA sequences code for this CDR3. The chain joins TRBV7-9 to TRBJ1-2; D not certain. V was trimmed by 6 bases and J by 1 base, leaving 9 bases between them. The CDR3 has 13 residues. Germline lookup yields CDR1 SEHNR and CDR2 FQNEAQ (reference sequence). CDR3 amino acids: CASSLDGNYGYTF. The CDR3 DNA follows: TGTGCCAGCAGTCTAGACGGTAACTATGGCTACACCTTC.

The chain has TRBV19 and TRBJ2-1; 8 bases match TRBD2. Germline V gives CDR1 LNHDA, CDR2 SQIVND (reference sequence). The CDR3 is 17 amino acids. V gave up 1 base and J gave up 3 bases; unmatched junction bases: 8. CDR3 protein: CASSIGPASGGYNEQFF. CDR3 in DNA: TGTGCCAGTAGTATAGGCCCTGCGAGCGGGGGCTACAATGAGCAGTTCTTC.

The chain carries TRBV6-1 and TRBJ1-2; D unresolved. V was shortened by 3 bases and J by 2 bases, with 10 bases between the two germline ends. The CDR3 has 14 residues. CDR1 MNHNS and CDR2 SASEGT come from the germline V gene. In nucleotides, the CDR3 is TGTGCCAGCAGTGAGAGCGTGAACAACTATGGCTACACCTTC. Translation gives CASSESVNNYGYTF.

Worth noting for this clone: This specimen includes other DNA sequences encoding the same CDR3. The chain uses TRBV10-3 and TRBJ2-5; D gene ambiguous. This CDR3 has 12 amino acids. Trimming removed 5 bases at V and 5 bases at J, with 9 bases between. CDR1 is ENHRY, CDR2 SYGVKD, per germline. The CDR3 nucleotides are TGTGCCATCAGTCCAGGAAGGGAGACCCAGTACTTC. Translation: CAISPGRETQYF.

The CDR3 sequence: CASSQSGEGRDNEQFF. DNA for the CDR3: TGTGCCAGCAGCCAATCTGGGGAGGGGAGGGACAATGAGCAGTTCTTC. The V call is TRBV16, the J call TRBJ2-1; 7 bases agree with TRBD2. CDR1 is KGHSY and CDR2 is FQNENV in the germline V gene. Trimming cost V 0 bases and J 5 bases; bases outside gene matches: 7. The CDR3 consists of 16 residues. The full variable domain, completed using reference TRBV16 and TRBJ2-1, is GEEVAQTPKHLVRGEGQKAKLYCAPIKGHSYVFWYQQVLKNEFKFLISFQNENVFDETGMPKERFSAKCLPNSPCSLEIQATKLEDSAVYFCASSQSGEGRDNEQFFGPGTRLTVL.

The genes are TRBV5-1 and TRBJ1-1, with D possibly TRBD1 on 6 matching bases. V lost 4 bases to trimming and J lost 1 base, with 14 bases between them. The CDR3 sequence is 15 residues long. In germline, CDR1 is SGHRS, CDR2 YFSETQ. In DNA form, the CDR3 reads TGCGCCAGCAGCGGAGGACAGCCTCGGAACACTGAAGCTTTCTTT. Translating gives CASSGGQPRNTEAFF.

This rearrangement joins TRBV14 to TRBJ2-5, with 7 bases identical to TRBD1. The germline V gene has CDR1 SGHDN and CDR2 FVKESK. This CDR3 region has 14 residues. The J segment lost 6 bases and the V segment lost 3 bases, leaving 7 bases of the junction unmatched. CDR3 residues: CASSQLDRVQTQYF. Here the CDR3 DNA reads TGTGCCAGCAGCCAGCTTGACAGGGTACAGACCCAGTACTTC.

This chain links TRBV3-1 (or the pseudogene TRBV3-2) with TRBJ2-3, with TRBD1 identical over 7 bases. The trim removed 4 bases at V and 3 bases at J, leaving 13 bases unmatched. The CDR3 totals 17 residues. CDR1 and CDR2 from the germline V gene are LGHDT and YNNKEL (reference sequence). DNA for the CDR3: TGTGCCAGCAGCCGCTCGGACAGGTCTACCCGTACAGATACGCAGTATTTT. This gives the protein CASSRSDRSTRTDTQYF.

V is TRBV13 and J is TRBJ2-1; D gene unclear. The CDR3 loop spans 12 amino acids. Per germline, CDR1 PRHDT and CDR2 FYEKMQ (reference sequence). Trimming pared 1 base from V and 9 bases from J, leaving 7 bases between. The CDR3 nucleotides are TGTGCCAGCAGCTTAGTCGCGGCTGAGCAGTTCTTC. This translates into CASSLVAAEQFF.

The V gene is TRBV4-1, the J gene TRBJ1-2; D is unclear. Trimming took off 4 bases at V and 8 bases at J, with 14 bases between the two ends. The germline CDR1 and CDR2 sequences are MGHRA and YSYEKL. The CDR3 contains 13 residues. The CDR3 nucleotides are TGCGCCAGCAGCCCCCAAATCGGGAAAGGCTACACCTTC. Protein sequence: CASSPQIGKGYTF.

This sequence joins TRBV7-9 and TRBJ2-3; the match to TRBD1 covers 8 bases. This CDR3 region has 15 residues. Germline CDR1 is SEHNR and CDR2 is FQNEAQ (reference sequence). With V trimmed by 1 base and J by 3 bases, 3 bases remained unmatched. The CDR3 reads CASSLGTGTTDTQYF. CDR3 coding DNA: TGTGCCAGCAGCTTAGGGACAGGGACTACAGATACGCAGTATTTT.

Remarks on this clone: This specimen includes other DNA sequences encoding the same CDR3. The chain combines TRBV6-2 or TRBV6-3 with TRBJ1-4; TRBD1 matches at 8 bases. The CDR3 runs to 15 residues. The J segment lost 0 bases and the V segment lost 4 bases, leaving 1 base of the junction unmatched. The V gene's germline CDR1 is MNHEY and CDR2 SVGEGT. As DNA, the CDR3 is TGTGCCAGCAGTTCAGGGGGCGCAACTAATGAAAAACTGTTTTTT. This encodes CASSSGGATNEKLFF.